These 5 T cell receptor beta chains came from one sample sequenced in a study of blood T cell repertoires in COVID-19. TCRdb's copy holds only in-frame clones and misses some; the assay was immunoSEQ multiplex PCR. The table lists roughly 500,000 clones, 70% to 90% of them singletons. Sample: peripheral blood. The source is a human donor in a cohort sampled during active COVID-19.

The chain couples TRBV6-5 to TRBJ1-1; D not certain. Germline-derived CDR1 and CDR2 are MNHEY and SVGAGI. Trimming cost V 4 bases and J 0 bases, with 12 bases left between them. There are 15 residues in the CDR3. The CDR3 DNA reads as TGTGCCAGCAGTTTGTCGGAGGCCATGAACACTGAAGCTTTCTTT. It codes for CASSLSEAMNTEAFF.

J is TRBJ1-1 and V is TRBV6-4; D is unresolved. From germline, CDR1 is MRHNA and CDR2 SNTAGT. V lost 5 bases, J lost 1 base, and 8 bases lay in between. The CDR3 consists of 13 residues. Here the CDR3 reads CASSLEANTEAFF. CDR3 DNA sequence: TGTGCCAGCAGTTTAGAAGCGAACACTGAAGCTTTCTTT.

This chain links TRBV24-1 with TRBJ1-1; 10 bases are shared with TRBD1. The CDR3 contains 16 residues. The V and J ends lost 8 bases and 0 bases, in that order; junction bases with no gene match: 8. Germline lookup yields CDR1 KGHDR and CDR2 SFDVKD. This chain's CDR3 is CATKRGQGTMNTEAFF. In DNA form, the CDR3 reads TGTGCCACCAAAAGGGGACAGGGGACGATGAACACTGAAGCTTTCTTT.

The CDR3 nucleotides read TGTGCCAGCAGCTTAGCGCCGGGGAGCTCTGGAAACACCATATATTTT. This translates into CASSLAPGSSGNTIYF. The rearrangement links TRBV7-2 to TRBJ1-3; unclear D gene. The V end lost 0 bases, the J end lost 0 bases, and 9 bases lay between the germline ends. This CDR3 spans 16 amino acids. CDR1 and CDR2 (germline): SGHTA, FQGNSA.

The DNA of the CDR3 is TGTGCCAGTAGTGTTCAAGGAGGGGCCGGGGAGCTGTTTTTT. Translated: CASSVQGGAGELFF. This chain joins TRBV19 and TRBJ2-2; D perhaps matches TRBD2 (6 bases). V was trimmed by 5 bases and J by 6 bases, leaving 13 bases between them. Looked up from germline, CDR1 is LNHDA and CDR2 is SQIVND (reference sequence). This CDR3 region has 14 residues.